Shown below are 18 T cell receptor beta chains from a single sample sequenced in a study of vaccination and CD4 T cells after COVID-19. These TCRs are of unknown antigen specificity. Cultured CD4+ T-cell DNA underwent Oncomine TCR Beta short-read sequencing. A single record per CDR3 protein comes from TCRdb applying MiXCR to the PCR reads. The profile shows 25,000 or so distinct CDR3 sequences, roughly 65% of them singletons. The sample's treatment: approximately 9-day PBMC culture with coronavirus spike peptide pools or control peptides (ViraFEST assay). Source: CD4+ T cells from blood, cultured in vitro, taken after SARS-CoV-2 vaccination. The receptors were gathered from a human donor who received a COVID-19 vaccine.

This clonotype was seen just once. CDR3 residues: CASSLLAGVETGELFF. CDR3 nucleotides: TGTGCCAGCAGCTTGCTAGCGGGGGTAGAGACCGGGGAGCTGTTTTTT. This chain connects TRBV7-9 to TRBJ2-2; TRBD2 matches 10 bases. Germline lookup yields CDR1 SEHNR and CDR2 FQNEAQ (reference sequence). The CDR3 totals 16 residues. Germline trimming cut 3 bases from V and 5 bases from J; bases unmatched to any gene: 6.

The chain links TRBV4-2 to TRBJ2-5; 7 bases are shared with TRBD2. This CDR3 spans 16 amino acids. The V and J ends lost 1 base and 4 bases, in that order; junction bases with no gene match: 9. The germline CDR1 and CDR2 sequences are LGHNA and YNFKEQ. CDR3 DNA sequence: TGTGCCAGCAGCCAAGGGGTCCAGCGGGGAGGAGAGACCCAGTACTTC. Translation gives CASSQGVQRGGETQYF.

The chain combines TRBV2 with TRBJ2-5; D may be TRBD1 (5 bases). V shed 4 bases and J shed 1 base, with 7 bases lying between them. There are 13 residues in the CDR3. Germline V gives CDR1 SNHLY, CDR2 FYNNEI. The CDR3 is CASSGTIQETQYF. Written as DNA, the CDR3 is TGTGCCAGCAGTGGGACAATCCAAGAGACCCAGTACTTC.

The chain combines TRBV6-1 with TRBJ2-1; 7 nucleotides match TRBD2. The V segment lost 3 bases and the J segment 2 bases; nucleotides outside the gene matches: 4. CDR1 is MNHNS and CDR2 is SASEGT in the germline V gene. This CDR3 has 15 amino acids. The CDR3 bases are TGTGCCAGCAGTGATCCGGGACTACCCTACAATGAGCAGTTCTTC. It specifies CASSDPGLPYNEQFF.

This clonotype was found a few times. This chain links TRBV19 with TRBJ2-5; the D is unclear. The CDR3 runs 15 residues. Germline-derived CDR1 and CDR2 are LNHDA and SQIVND (reference sequence). V dropped 0 bases and J dropped 1 base, with 9 bases sitting between them. CDR3 sequence (DNA): TGTGCCAGTAGTATAGATCTTTGGGGCCAAGAGACCCAGTACTTC. Translating it yields CASSIDLWGQETQYF. Full variable domain (remainder filled in from reference TRBV19 and TRBJ2-5): DGGITQSPKYLFRKEGQNVTLSCEQNLNHDAMYWYRQDPGQGLRLIYYSQIVNDFQKGDIAEGYSVSREKKESFPLTVTSAQKNPTAFYLCASSIDLWGQETQYFGPGTRLLVL.

V usage is TRBV30 and J usage is TRBJ1-2, with a weak D call TRBD1 (6 bases). The CDR3 contains 11 residues. V dropped 2 bases and J dropped 5 bases, with 6 bases sitting between them. In germline, CDR1 is GTSNPN, CDR2 SVGIG (reference sequence). The CDR3 protein is CAWSRGYGYTF. The CDR3 nucleotides are TGTGCCTGGAGTAGGGGGTATGGCTACACCTTC.

The chain is built from TRBV27 and TRBJ2-2; D unresolved. The germline V gene has CDR1 MNHEY and CDR2 SMNVEV (reference sequence). This CDR3 comprises 14 residues. V shed 3 bases and J shed 4 bases, with 9 bases lying between them. CDR3 region: CASSLGRATGELFF. The CDR3 DNA reads TGTGCCAGCAGTTTGGGTAGGGCCACCGGGGAGCTGTTTTTT.

This clonotype was found a few times. The chain combines TRBV6-1 with TRBJ2-2; D gene unclear. Trimming shortened V by 2 bases and J by 5 bases, and 6 bases separated the two germline ends. CDR3 length: 13 amino acids. Germline loops: CDR1 MNHNS, CDR2 SASEGT. CDR3 sequence (DNA): TGTGCCAGCAGTGAACTGTTAACCGGGGAGCTGTTTTTT. This gives the protein CASSELLTGELFF.

The V call is TRBV4-2, the J call TRBJ1-5; TRBD1 matches 7 bases. This CDR3 comprises 15 residues. J lost 4 bases, V lost 0 bases, and 3 bases had no gene match. Germline assignment: CDR1 LGHNA and CDR2 YNFKEQ. Here the CDR3 DNA reads TGTGCCAGCAGCCAAGACGGGACAGAGAATCAGCCCCAGCATTTT. This encodes CASSQDGTENQPQHF.

The chain is built from TRBV2 and TRBJ2-2, with TRBD1 as a possible D gene (5 bases). Between the trimmed V and J ends, which lost 6 bases and 2 bases, there was a span of 10 bases. Germline V CDR1 and CDR2: SNHLY, FYNNEI. The CDR3 sequence is 14 residues long. CDR3 in amino acids: CASRWTQNTGELFF. The CDR3 coding sequence is TGTGCCAGCAGATGGACACAAAACACCGGGGAGCTGTTTTTT.

The rearrangement links TRBV27 to TRBJ2-3; D is unclear. Germline CDR1 reads MNHEY; CDR2 reads SMNVEV (reference sequence). The CDR3 is 14 residues long. Trimming left V 5 bases short and J 0 bases short, with 9 bases between. The CDR3 spells CASSLRMSTDTQYF. The CDR3 region has the DNA TGTGCCAGCAGTCTCCGGATGAGCACAGATACGCAGTATTTT.

This clonotype was counted a single time. The chain recombines TRBV6-1 with TRBJ1-2; no clear D gene. V was cut by 6 bases and J by 8 bases, with 22 bases left in between. Germline CDR1 is MNHNS and CDR2 is SASEGT. The CDR3 runs to 15 residues. The CDR3 DNA reads TGTGCCAGCAGCCCGGGCAGGAAATTGGAAAGCGGCTACACCTTC. Its translation is CASSPGRKLESGYTF.

The chain has TRBV2 and TRBJ1-5; D might be TRBD1 (5 bases). Trimming took 6 bases from V and 1 from J, leaving 10 bases between them. There are 14 residues in the CDR3. Germline lookup yields CDR1 SNHLY and CDR2 FYNNEI. CDR3 loop: CASRGGESNQPQHF. The CDR3 DNA reads TGTGCCAGCAGGGGGGGGGAGAGCAATCAGCCCCAGCATTTT.

The chain carries TRBV10-2 and TRBJ2-2, with TRBD1 matching 8 bases. This CDR3 has 17 amino acids. J was trimmed by 6 bases and V by 5 bases; bases with no gene match: 14. The germline gives CDR1 WSHSY, CDR2 SAAADI. The CDR3, as DNA: TGCGCCAGCAGTAGAAGAGACAGGGGATTGGTATCCGGGGAGCTGTTTTTT. Amino acid sequence: CASSRRDRGLVSGELFF.

The J gene is TRBJ1-2, the V gene TRBV19; 10 nucleotides agree with TRBD1. With V trimmed by 5 bases and J by 6 bases, 3 bases remained unmatched. The CDR3 spans 13 residues. Germline assignment: CDR1 LNHDA and CDR2 SQIVND (reference sequence). The CDR3 loop reads CASSPDRGDGYTF. CDR3 in DNA: TGTGCCAGTAGTCCGGACAGGGGGGATGGCTACACCTTC.

There are a few counts of this clonotype. J is TRBJ2-5 and V is TRBV7-2; 9 nucleotides align to TRBD2. Per the germline V gene, CDR1 is SGHTA and CDR2 is FQGNSA. V shed 2 bases and J 5 bases; nucleotides not matched to a gene: 6. CDR3 length: 15 amino acids. The CDR3 region is CASSLYSGGQETQYF. In DNA form, the CDR3 reads TGTGCCAGCAGCTTATACAGCGGGGGGCAGGAGACCCAGTACTTC.

The chain uses TRBV9 and TRBJ1-1; tentative D call: TRBD1 (6 bases). In germline, CDR1 is SGDLS, CDR2 YYNGEE. V was cut by 0 bases and J by 3 bases, with 9 bases left in between. The CDR3 length is 14 residues. The CDR3 DNA sequence: TGTGCCAGCAGCGTAGAGTCAGGGGACACTGAAGCTTTCTTT. As protein: CASSVESGDTEAFF. Using reference TRBV9 and TRBJ1-1 for the parts outside the CDR3, the full variable domain is DSGVTQTPKHLITATGQRVTLRCSPRSGDLSVYWYQQSLDQGLQFLIQYYNGEERAKGNILERFSAQQFPDLHSELNLSSLELGDSALYFCASSVESGDTEAFFGQGTRLTVV.

This rearrangement joins TRBV27 to TRBJ1-3; weak D call: TRBD1 (6 bases). V lost 4 bases, J lost 9 bases, and 16 bases lay in between. Germline lookup yields CDR1 MNHEY and CDR2 SMNVEV (reference sequence). CDR3 size: 14 residues. The CDR3 DNA reads as TGTGCCAGCAGTTCCCACGGGGGGCCCGGCACCATATATTTT. Residues: CASSSHGGPGTIYF.